This entry is about one TCR beta chain. The data were taken from a study of blood T cell repertoires in COVID-19. Authors' processing steps: Cell counts per sample came from amplifying reference gene primers. Generated by immunoSEQ multiplex PCR, the TCRdb table keeps only in-frame clones and is missing some. V and J calls and clone size are as listed in that table; D and trimming were resolved from the DNA. The top ten hold about 1.1% of the sample, which has roughly 64,000 clones, approximately 86% seen once. The CDR3 contains 16 residues. Trimming removed 4 bases from V and 4 bases from J; junction bases left unmatched: 11. CDR1 and CDR2 (germline): SGHRS, YFSETQ.

The chain uses TRBV5-1 and TRBJ2-3; 8 nucleotides line up with TRBD2. The specimen was peripheral blood. The clonotype comes from a man aged 35 to 55 with acute or convalescent COVID-19. CDR3 protein: CASSPAAGGPPDTQYF. CDR3 coding DNA: TGCGCCAGCAGCCCCGCGGCGGGGGGCCCCCCAGATACGCAGTATTTT.